This TCR beta chain was sequenced for a study of T cell repertoires in cytomegalovirus infection. In the study overall: The public TCR beta signatures pointed to both CMV infection and matching HLA type. Overall study findings and caveats: Frequencies of public TCR beta families were cumulated, and this identified carriers of CMV plus the relevant HLA. Dominant in the ex vivo response were TCR beta clonotypes restricted by HLA-C and specific for CMV.

TCRdb ran MiXCR on the reads and lists one entry per CDR3 protein. This sample yields fewer than 550,000 distinct CDR3 sequences, of which 26% are seen a single time; roughly 13% belongs to the top ten. This clonotype was seen more than once but under ten times. Its antigen is currently unknown. Between the trimmed V and J ends, which lost 5 bases and 10 bases, there was a span of 12 bases. Per germline, CDR1 MNHGY and CDR2 SAAAGT. This CDR3 has 12 amino acids. The V and J genes are TRBV6-8 and TRBJ2-1; a weak D match, TRBD1 (5 bases). The receptor was isolated from a human donor in good health (CMV status not recorded). Some clones in this sample may be carry-over from other donors' samples. Sequenced: PBMCs. The CDR3 region has the DNA TGTGCCAGCAGTAAATCAGGGTCCGAGCAGTTCTTC. It is translated as CASSKSGSEQFF.